What follows are 20 T cell receptor beta chains derived from one specimen sequenced in a study of T cell changes during pregnancy in multiple sclerosis. Data came from immunoSEQ multiplex PCR; TCRdb stores just in-frame clones and leaves some out. In the table there are around 35,000 clones, about nine tenths of which are singletons. The sequencing used CD8+ T cells from peripheral blood mononuclear cells, collected after pregnancy. The receptors were gathered from a female donor with multiple sclerosis, enrolled in a pregnancy study.

This clone was detected once. The gene calls are TRBV25-1 and TRBJ2-1; TRBD2 matches at 9 bases. J lost 4 bases, V lost 0 bases, and 4 bases had no gene match. The germline gives CDR1 MGHDK, CDR2 SYGVNS. The CDR3 has 16 amino acids. CDR3 coding DNA: TGTGCCAGCAGTGAATATTGGACTAGCGCATACAATGAGCAGTTCTTC. The encoded protein is CASSEYWTSAYNEQFF.

Comment on this clone: At one boundary the junction diverges from the germline segment, which might be a read error. The genes are TRBV7-9 and TRBJ2-7, with D possibly being TRBD1 (6 bases). The CDR3 loop spans 14 amino acids. The germline V gene has CDR1 SEHNR and CDR2 FQNEAQ (reference sequence). This chain's CDR3 is CASSKDSQPYERYF. Written as DNA, the CDR3 is TGTGCCAGCAGCAAGGACAGCCAGCCCTACGAGCGGTACTTC. The full variable domain, rest sourced from reference TRBV7-9 and TRBJ2-7, is DTGVSQNPRHKITKRGQNVTFRCDPISEHNRLYWYRQTLGQGPEFLTYFQNEAQLEKSRLLSDRFSAERPKGSFSTLEIQRTEQGDSAMYLCASSKDSQPYERYFGPGTRLTVT.

The chain has TRBV4-3 and TRBJ2-7, with TRBD1 as a possible D gene (6 bases). In germline, CDR1 is LGHNA, CDR2 YSLEER. The CDR3 contains 13 residues. With 1 base removed from V and 3 bases from J, the gap between germline ends came to 7 bases. The CDR3 sequence is CASSQGQDYEQYF. CDR3 DNA sequence: TGCGCCAGCAGCCAAGGACAGGACTACGAGCAGTACTTC.

The chain links TRBV29-1 to TRBJ2-2, with D possibly matching TRBD1 (5 bases). The ends were cut back, 7 bases at V and 5 bases at J, with 14 bases in the middle. Germline CDR1 reads SQVTM; CDR2 reads ANQGSEA. The CDR3 has 13 amino acids. The CDR3 region has the DNA TGCAGCGCGCTAGGGGCCGGGACCGGGGAGCTGTTTTTT. It translates to CSALGAGTGELFF.

In its sample, this clone was seen once. The V call is TRBV6-1, the J call TRBJ1-2; TRBD1 aligns across 7 bases. J was trimmed by 4 bases and V by 2 bases; bases with no gene match: 7. The germline V gene has CDR1 MNHNS and CDR2 SASEGT. The CDR3 extends over 15 amino acids. CDR3 sequence reads: CASSESGQILYGYTF. In DNA form, the CDR3 reads TGTGCCAGCAGTGAATCGGGACAGATACTCTATGGCTACACCTTC.

The rearrangement joins TRBV5-6 to TRBJ1-2, with 8 positions matching TRBD1. CDR3 length equals 13 residues. CDR1 SGHDT and CDR2 YYEEEE come from the germline V gene. V gave up 5 bases and J gave up 4 bases; unmatched junction bases: 4. The chain's CDR3 is CASSDRGGYGYTF. For the CDR3, the DNA is TGTGCCAGCAGTGACAGGGGAGGCTATGGCTACACCTTC.

This clone was seen just once. The chain has TRBV4-3 and TRBJ1-2, with TRBD1 matching over 11 bases. The CDR3 has 15 amino acids. The V segment lost 3 bases and the J segment 4 bases; nucleotides outside the gene matches: 4. CDR1 is LGHNA and CDR2 is YSLEER in the germline V gene. The CDR3 protein is CASSQGTGGPYGYTF. The DNA for the CDR3 is TGCGCCAGCAGCCAGGGGACAGGGGGGCCCTATGGCTACACCTTC.

The genes are TRBV7-9 and TRBJ1-6; D is unclear. This CDR3 is built from 15 residues. Trimming removed 6 bases from V and 3 bases from J, with 12 bases in between. Germline lookup yields CDR1 SEHNR and CDR2 FQNEAQ (reference sequence). CDR3 protein: CASSSSGDYNSPLHF. The CDR3 bases are TGTGCCAGCAGTTCTAGCGGGGACTATAATTCACCCCTCCACTTT. Based on the CDR3 plus reference TRBV7-9 and TRBJ1-6, the full variable domain is DTGVSQNPRHKITKRGQNVTFRCDPISEHNRLYWYRQTLGQGPEFLTYFQNEAQLEKSRLLSDRFSAERPKGSFSTLEIQRTEQGDSAMYLCASSSSGDYNSPLHFGNGTRLTVT.

This chain links TRBV5-5 with TRBJ2-3; weak D call: TRBD1 (5 bases). The V and J ends lost 0 bases and 2 bases respectively, with 10 bases between them. Germline V gene sequence: CDR1 SGHKS, CDR2 YYEKEE (reference sequence). This CDR3 is 15 amino acids long. The CDR3 DNA reads as TGTGCCAGCAGCTTGGGGCAGGGAAACACAGATACGCAGTATTTT. It codes for CASSLGQGNTDTQYF.

The table lists this clone with a count of one. The J gene is TRBJ1-1, the V gene TRBV7-9; D possibly corresponds to TRBD1 (5 bases). V shed 5 bases and J shed 0 bases, with 10 bases lying between them. Per germline, CDR1 SEHNR and CDR2 FQNEAQ (reference sequence). The CDR3 length is 14 residues. The CDR3 protein is CASSRQIMNTEAFF. Written as DNA, the CDR3 is TGTGCCAGCAGCCGACAGATAATGAACACTGAAGCTTTCTTT.

The chain employs TRBV4-2 and TRBJ2-2; D call uncertain. The V end lost 1 base, the J end lost 4 bases, and 10 bases lay between the germline ends. Germline CDR1 is LGHNA and CDR2 is YNFKEQ. The CDR3 sequence is 15 residues long. The CDR3 protein is CASSQGQFGTGELFF. The CDR3, as DNA: TGTGCCAGCAGCCAAGGCCAGTTTGGCACCGGGGAGCTGTTTTTT.

This chain uses TRBV6-4 with TRBJ2-3; unclear D gene. Germline CDR1 is MRHNA and CDR2 is SNTAGT. The germline V and J ends were trimmed by 4 bases and 0 bases, with 5 bases remaining between them. The CDR3 consists of 13 residues. The CDR3 spells CASSVSSTDTQYF. CDR3 nucleotide sequence: TGTGCCAGCAGTGTCAGTAGCACAGATACGCAGTATTTT.

J is TRBJ2-6 and V is TRBV2; 8 nucleotides match TRBD1. The CDR3 has 18 residues. The junction had 8 bases not matched to a gene; V was cut back by 4 bases and J by 0 bases. The germline V gene has CDR1 SNHLY and CDR2 FYNNEI. The CDR3 spells CASSVTRGLASGANVLTF. In nucleotides, the CDR3 is TGTGCCAGCAGTGTAACCAGGGGGCTTGCCTCTGGGGCCAACGTCCTGACTTTC. Filled out from reference TRBV2 and TRBJ2-6, the complete variable domain reads EPEVTQTPSHQVTQMGQEVILRCVPISNHLYFYWYRQILGQKVEFLVSFYNNEISEKSEIFDDQFSVERPDGSNFTLKIRSTKLEDSAMYFCASSVTRGLASGANVLTFGAGSRLTVL.

The gene calls are TRBV6-1 and TRBJ2-7; 9 nucleotides align to TRBD1. Unmatched junction bases numbered 7, after V lost 10 bases and J lost 3 bases. This CDR3 has 13 amino acids. Per the germline V gene, CDR1 is MNHNS and CDR2 is SASEGT. The CDR3 bases are TGTGCCACGCCGGGGGACAGGGTCTACGAGCAGTACTTC. Residues: CATPGDRVYEQYF.

The chain is built from TRBV5-8 and TRBJ2-7, with 9 bases lining up with TRBD2. The trim removed 4 bases at V and 5 bases at J, leaving 10 bases unmatched. Germline V CDR1 and CDR2: SGHTS, YDEGEE. This CDR3 spans 15 amino acids. The CDR3 DNA reads as TGTGCCAGCAGCCCGGGAGGCGGCGGGGGGGACGAGCAGTACTTC. Its protein is CASSPGGGGGDEQYF.

The V gene is TRBV7-6, the J gene TRBJ2-3; TRBD2 aligns across 10 bases. J gave up 4 bases and V 3 bases, and 7 bases lay outside the gene matches. Germline CDR1 SGHVS, CDR2 FNYEAQ. CDR3 length: 16 amino acids. CDR3 DNA: TGTGCCAGCAGCTTTGGGTTAGCGGGGGGCCCAGATACGCAGTATTTT. Its protein product is CASSFGLAGGPDTQYF.

J is TRBJ1-4 and V is TRBV9; D not resolved. The CDR3 is 15 amino acids. V gave up 3 bases and J gave up 7 bases, with 16 bases separating them. The germline gives CDR1 SGDLS, CDR2 YYNGEE. DNA of the CDR3: TGTGCCAGCAGCGAGTCGGGGTCAAGGAGTGAAAAACTGTTTTTT. It yields the protein CASSESGSRSEKLFF. The variable domain in full, with the rest retrieved from reference TRBV9 and TRBJ1-4, is DSGVTQTPKHLITATGQRVTLRCSPRSGDLSVYWYQQSLDQGLQFLIQYYNGEERAKGNILERFSAQQFPDLHSELNLSSLELGDSALYFCASSESGSRSEKLFFGSGTQLSVL.

The rearrangement links TRBV21-1 to TRBJ1-4; the table assigns TRBD1, which was not confirmed against the DNA. TRBV21-1 is designated a pseudogene. CDR3 length equals 16 residues. The CDR3, as DNA: TGTGCCAGCAGCAGTCGGACAGGCGACGATAATGAAAAACTGTTTTTT. Encoded protein: CASSSRTGDDNEKLFF.

V and J are TRBV5-5 and TRBJ1-5, with D perhaps TRBD1 (5 bases). V was shortened by 0 bases and J by 0 bases, with 13 bases between the two germline ends. Per the germline V gene, CDR1 is SGHKS and CDR2 is YYEKEE (reference sequence). CDR3 size: 17 residues. The CDR3 nucleotides are TGTGCCAGCAGCTTGGGAAGGGGCAGGGATAGCAATCAGCCCCAGCATTTT. Protein: CASSLGRGRDSNQPQHF. Based on the CDR3 plus reference TRBV5-5 and TRBJ1-5, the full variable domain is DAGVTQSPTHLIKTRGQQVTLRCSPISGHKSVSWYQQVLGQGPQFIFQYYEKEERGRGNFPDRFSARQFPNYSSELNVNALLLGDSALYLCASSLGRGRDSNQPQHFGDGTRLSIL.

This rearrangement joins TRBV21-1 to TRBJ1-1; the tabulated D call, TRBD1, remains unverified against the DNA. TRBV21-1 is a pseudogene segment. This CDR3 contains 15 residues. CDR3: CASSKYGQGCTEAFF. In DNA, the CDR3 is TGTGCCAGCAGCAAATACGGACAGGGGTGCACTGAAGCTTTCTTT.